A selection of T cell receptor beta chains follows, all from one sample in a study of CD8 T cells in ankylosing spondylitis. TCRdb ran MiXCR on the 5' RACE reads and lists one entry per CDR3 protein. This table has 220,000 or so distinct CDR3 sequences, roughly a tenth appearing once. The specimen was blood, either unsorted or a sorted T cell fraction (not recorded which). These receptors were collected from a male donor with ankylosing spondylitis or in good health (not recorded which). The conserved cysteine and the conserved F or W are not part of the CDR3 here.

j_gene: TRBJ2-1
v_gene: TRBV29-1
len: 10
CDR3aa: SAWDGGSEQF

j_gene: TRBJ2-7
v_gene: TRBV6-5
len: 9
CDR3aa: ATSQWESQY

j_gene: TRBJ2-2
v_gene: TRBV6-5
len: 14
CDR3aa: ASSYGRGRLNRELF

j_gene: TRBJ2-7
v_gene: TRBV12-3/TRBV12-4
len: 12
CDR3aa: ASTTGSFGYEQY

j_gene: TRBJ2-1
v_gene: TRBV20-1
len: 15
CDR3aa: SARSPWRGGGYNEQF

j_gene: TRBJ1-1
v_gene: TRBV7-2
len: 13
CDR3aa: ASSVGQGFGTEAF

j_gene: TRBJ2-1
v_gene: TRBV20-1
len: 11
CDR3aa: SAPDRGHNEQF

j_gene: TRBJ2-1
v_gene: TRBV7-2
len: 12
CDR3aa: ASSFLTSGGGGF

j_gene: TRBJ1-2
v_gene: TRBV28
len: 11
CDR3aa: ASVKGLNYGYT

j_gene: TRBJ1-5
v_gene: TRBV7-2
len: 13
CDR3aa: ASSLGAGAMQPQH

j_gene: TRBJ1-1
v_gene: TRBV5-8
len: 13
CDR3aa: AAPSAGEMNTEAF

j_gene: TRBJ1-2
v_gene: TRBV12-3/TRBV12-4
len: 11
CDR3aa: ASSFLLGAGYT

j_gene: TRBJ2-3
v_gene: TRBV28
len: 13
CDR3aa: ASRLAGKLTDTQY

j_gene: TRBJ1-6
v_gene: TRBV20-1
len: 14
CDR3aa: SARMRGRDYNSPLH

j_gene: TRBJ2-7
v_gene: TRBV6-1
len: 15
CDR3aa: ASTFSHAGQGLREQY

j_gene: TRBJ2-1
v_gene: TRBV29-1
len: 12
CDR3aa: SVTGATAGNEQF

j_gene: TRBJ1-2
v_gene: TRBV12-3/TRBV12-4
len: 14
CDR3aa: ASSLGGTGQGGGYT

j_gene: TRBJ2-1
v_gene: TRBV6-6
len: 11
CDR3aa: ASTKLAGNEQF

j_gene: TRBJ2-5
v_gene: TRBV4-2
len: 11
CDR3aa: ASTPGGKETQY

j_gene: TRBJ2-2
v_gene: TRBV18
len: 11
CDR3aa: ASSPSGPGELF

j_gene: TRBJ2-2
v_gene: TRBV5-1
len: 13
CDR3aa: ASRSRVEATGELF

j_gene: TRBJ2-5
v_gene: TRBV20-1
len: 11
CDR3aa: SARVYSHETQY

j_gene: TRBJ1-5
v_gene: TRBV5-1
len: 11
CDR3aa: ASSRDDNQPQH

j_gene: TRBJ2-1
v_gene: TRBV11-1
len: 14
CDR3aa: ASSLFGGGTNNEQF

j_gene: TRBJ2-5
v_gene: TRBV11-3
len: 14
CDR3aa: ASSTSSGGSAETQY

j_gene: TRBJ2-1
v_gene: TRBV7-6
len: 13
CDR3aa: ASSLAGGLHNEQF

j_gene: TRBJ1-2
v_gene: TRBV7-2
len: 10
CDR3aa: ASNPGDYGYT

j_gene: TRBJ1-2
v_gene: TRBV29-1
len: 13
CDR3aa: SVEVGVDRSYGYT

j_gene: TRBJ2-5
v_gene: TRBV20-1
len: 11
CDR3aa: SARADSLETQY